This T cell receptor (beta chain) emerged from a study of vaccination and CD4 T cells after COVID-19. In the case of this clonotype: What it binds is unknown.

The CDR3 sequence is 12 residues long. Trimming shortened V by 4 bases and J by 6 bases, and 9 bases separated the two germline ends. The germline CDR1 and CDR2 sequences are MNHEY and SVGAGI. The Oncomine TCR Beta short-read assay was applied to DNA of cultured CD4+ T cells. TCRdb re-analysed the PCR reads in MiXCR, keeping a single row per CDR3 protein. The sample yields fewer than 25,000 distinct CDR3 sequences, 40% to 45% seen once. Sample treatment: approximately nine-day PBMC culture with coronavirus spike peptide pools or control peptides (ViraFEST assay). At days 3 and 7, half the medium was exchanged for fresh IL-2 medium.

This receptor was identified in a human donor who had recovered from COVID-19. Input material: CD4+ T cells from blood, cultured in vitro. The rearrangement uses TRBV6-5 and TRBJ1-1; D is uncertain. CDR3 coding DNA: TGTGCCAGCAGTTCCTTGGGATCTGAAGCTTTCTTT. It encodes CASSSLGSEAFF.